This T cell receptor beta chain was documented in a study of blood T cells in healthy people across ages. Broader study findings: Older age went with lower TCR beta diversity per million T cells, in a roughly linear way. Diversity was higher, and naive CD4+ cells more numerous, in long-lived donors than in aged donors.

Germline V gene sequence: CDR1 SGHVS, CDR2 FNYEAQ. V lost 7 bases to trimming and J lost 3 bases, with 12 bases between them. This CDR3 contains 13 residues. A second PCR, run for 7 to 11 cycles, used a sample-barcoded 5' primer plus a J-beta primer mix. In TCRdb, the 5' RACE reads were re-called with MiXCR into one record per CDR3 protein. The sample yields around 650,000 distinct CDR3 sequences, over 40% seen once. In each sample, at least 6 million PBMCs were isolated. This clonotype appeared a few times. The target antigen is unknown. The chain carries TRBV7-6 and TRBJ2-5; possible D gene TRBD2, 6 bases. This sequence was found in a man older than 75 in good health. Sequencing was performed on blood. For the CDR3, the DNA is TGTGCCAGCACCCCCCGGAGGGAAGAGACCCAGTACTTC. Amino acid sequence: CASTPRREETQYF.